The clone carrying this T cell receptor beta chain was seen ten or more times. No antigen is known for it. This specimen comes from a study of CD8 T cells in ankylosing spondylitis. The CDR3 extends over 15 amino acids. Germline assignment: CDR1 LGHNA and CDR2 YNFKEQ. The V gene lost 1 base and the J gene lost 6 bases, with 13 bases spanning the gap. Overall study findings and caveats: Those disease-linked clones were CD8+; they were also relatively rare in peripheral blood. Ankylosing spondylitis blood seemed to carry a telltale TCR beta motif made of roughly eight highly homologous variants. Significantly higher representation of disease-linked clones was reported for matched ankylosing spondylitis synovial fluid.

Generation of TCR beta libraries employed quantitative 5'-RACE incorporating molecular barcodes. TCRdb analysed the 5' RACE reads with MiXCR anew, one entry per CDR3 protein. There are some 40,000 distinct CDR3 sequences in the sample; about 9.3% occur only once, and approximately 16% lies in the top ten. The sequence came from a male donor with ankylosing spondylitis or in good health (not recorded which). The sample comprised blood, either unsorted or a sorted T cell fraction (not recorded which). The chain combines TRBV4-2 with TRBJ2-1; either TRBD1 or TRBD2 may fit D (5 bases each). DNA for the CDR3: TGTGCCAGCAGCCAAGTCGGGGACCCTACCAATGAGCAGTTCTTC. Its protein product is CASSQVGDPTNEQFF.